The source of this T cell receptor (beta chain) is a study of blood T cell repertoires in COVID-19. Study-wide background: Samples representing acute and convalescent COVID-19 were sourced from the United States, Italy and Spain. T cells, B-cell-depleted T cells, or PBMCs provided the cDNA or gDNA that served as material.

The authors' processing: Counts of nucleated cells, estimated from reference gene primer amplification, were obtained. Produced via immunoSEQ multiplex PCR; TCRdb's table is partial and in-frame only. That table gives V, J and clone size, and the DNA gave D and trimming. This table holds about 73,000 clones, 89% found once. The count of this clone is one. The source of this sequence is a man older than 75 with acute or convalescent COVID-19. The sequencing sample was made of peripheral blood.

CDR3 residues: CASSSGLHEQYF. CDR3 sequence (DNA): TGCGCCAGCAGCTCGGGACTCCACGAGCAGTACTTC. This rearrangement joins TRBV5-1 to TRBJ2-7; tentative D call: TRBD2 (6 bases). This CDR3 contains 12 residues. The germline CDR1 and CDR2 sequences are SGHRS and YFSETQ. Trimming shortened V by 3 bases and J by 5 bases, and 9 bases separated the two germline ends.